The clone carrying this TCR beta chain was counted at least ten times. What it binds is not known. iRepertoire HTBI primers and Arm-PCR of CDR3 regions built TCR beta libraries. Using its own MiXCR run on the multiplex PCR reads, TCRdb lists one record per CDR3 protein. Seen here are about 400,000 distinct CDR3 sequences, about a fifth observed once, and the top ten hold about 20%. Time point specified: persistent/refractory GD, antithyroid drugs over 5 years with positive TRAb. The authors made the TCR library using RNA they extracted from PBMCs. The patients included were those that came from an endocrinology department in Xi'an, China. The CDR3 is 15 amino acids. Germline values: CDR1 SGHTA, CDR2 FQGNSA. V was clipped by 2 bases and J by 8 bases, with 18 bases between them. These data come from a study of regulatory T cells in long-lasting Graves disease. About the research overall: Graves' disease counted as persistent after over 5 years of antithyroid drugs with positive TSH receptor antibodies.

Regarding the study as a whole: Among samples with persistent disease, TRBV28, TRBJ1-2 and TRBJ2-5 were favored.

The TCR originated in a female donor with Graves disease. Source: peripheral blood mononuclear cells (PBMCs), taken when the disease was refractory, from a patient treated with antithyroid drugs. The rearrangement joins TRBV7-2 to TRBJ1-2; possibly TRBD1 for D (5 bases). In nucleotides, the CDR3 is TGTGCCAGCAGCTTAAGGGAGGGTATGGGACGCGGCTACACCTTC. Translation: CASSLREGMGRGYTF.